Below, 4 T cell receptor beta chains from the same sample are listed, as sequenced in a study of T-cell reconstitution after alpha-beta-depleted transplantation in children. This sample's TCRbeta library carried unique molecular identifier barcodes. TCRdb reprocessed the PCR reads via MiXCR and lists one record per CDR3 protein. The profile covers fewer than 250,000 distinct CDR3 sequences, with approximately 17% appearing a single time and around 45% taken by the ten largest. Sequencing was performed on PBMCs, mostly from graft donor cells, taken 360 days after TCRalphabeta/CD19-depleted stem cell transplant. The receptors derive from a male patient between 2 and 10 years old who had a stem cell transplant for acute lymphoblastic leukemia, so the T cells may come from the graft donor.

This clonotype was picked up a small number of times. The rearrangement links TRBV29-1 to TRBJ1-1; D is undetermined. This CDR3 is built from 12 residues. Germline-derived CDR1 and CDR2 are SQVTM and ANQGSEA. Trimming pared 7 bases from V and 6 bases from J, leaving 15 bases between. The CDR3 sequence: CSGGRERAEAFF. Here the CDR3 DNA reads TGCAGCGGGGGTCGAGAGCGTGCTGAAGCTTTCTTT.

V gene TRBV6-2 or TRBV6-3 combines with J gene TRBJ2-7; D remains unclear. Germline V CDR1 and CDR2: MNHEY, SVGEGT. Trimming shortened V by 1 base and J by 1 base, and 8 bases separated the two germline ends. CDR3 length: 14 residues. The CDR3 loop reads CASSYLAGSYEQYF. The CDR3 DNA is TGTGCCAGCAGTTACTTGGCAGGTTCCTACGAGCAGTACTTC.

This rearrangement joins TRBV4-3 to TRBJ2-1; D remains unclear. The germline CDR1 and CDR2 sequences are LGHNA and YSLEER. V was pared by 0 bases and J by 0 bases, with 6 bases between. This CDR3 spans 15 amino acids. The DNA for the CDR3 is TGCGCCAGCAGCCAAGATCCTACCTCCTACAATGAGCAGTTCTTC. Translating gives CASSQDPTSYNEQFF.

This clonotype was found a few times. The rearrangement links TRBV12-3 or TRBV12-4 to TRBJ1-5; no reliable D call. Trimming removed 2 bases from V and 0 bases from J, with 11 bases in between. The CDR3 spans 16 residues. The CDR3 loop reads CASSLIAANSNQPQHF. CDR3 DNA sequence: TGTGCCAGCAGTTTAATAGCAGCTAATAGCAATCAGCCCCAGCATTTT.